The T cell receptor (beta chain) described here comes from a study of blood T cell repertoires in COVID-19. Whole-study context: COVID-19 samples collected from the United States, Italy and Spain covered acute and convalescent phases.

As processed by the authors: Quantification of nucleated cells was approximated via reference gene primer amplification. The protocol was immunoSEQ multiplex PCR, while the TCRdb copy is restricted to in-frame clones and leaves out a portion. The DNA was the basis for D and trimming; V, J and clone size are from that table. The data show 180,000 or so clones, around 86% seen once. The CDR3 is made up of 14 amino acids. Germline V gives CDR1 SEHNR, CDR2 FQNEAQ (reference sequence). Trimming left V 3 bases short and J 4 bases short, with 9 bases between. V is TRBV7-9 and J is TRBJ2-2; unclear D gene. This receptor was taken from a man aged 60-69 years with acute or convalescent COVID-19. The specimen was peripheral blood. CDR3 in amino acids: CASSFPTGTGELFF. CDR3 sequence (DNA): TGTGCCAGCAGCTTCCCCACGGGCACCGGGGAGCTGTTTTTT. The variable domain in full, with the rest retrieved from reference TRBV7-9 and TRBJ2-2, is DTGVSQNPRHKITKRGQNVTFRCDPISEHNRLYWYRQTLGQGPEFLTYFQNEAQLEKSRLLSDRFSAERPKGSFSTLEIQRTEQGDSAMYLCASSFPTGTGELFFGEGSRLTVL.